A selection of T cell receptor beta chains follows, all from one sample in a study of T-cell memory formation after mild COVID-19. TCRdb reprocessed the 5' RACE reads with MiXCR, giving one entry per CDR3 protein. The sample has about 250,000 distinct CDR3 sequences; 15% are singletons. Source material: PBMCs or a T cell subset sorted from them (not recorded which). The receptors here all came from an adult woman who had mild COVID-19 (a few samples of this study predate the infection). Cell type and time point are not known. The CDR3 runs from the conserved cysteine through the conserved F or W. D genes are given only for firm matches. Only part of the rows carry a size: once, few, many, or a class if the clone is expanded.

>TRBV5-1|-|TRBJ2-2|-
TGCGCCAGCACGCTTCTACTAAACACCGGGGAGCTGTTTTTT
CASTLLLNTGELFF
>TRBV29-1|-|TRBJ2-2|-
TGCAGCGTTGAGGGCAAGAACACCGGGGAGCTGTTTTTT
CSVEGKNTGELFF
>TRBV4-2|-|TRBJ2-1|TRBD2
TGTGCCAGCAGCCTTTCTGCGTTTGGTAGCGGGGTATACAATGAGCAGTTCTTC
CASSLSAFGSGVYNEQFF
>TRBV12-3/TRBV12-4|few|TRBJ1-4|-
TGTGCCAGCAGTTTAACTAATGAAAAACTGTTTTTT
CASSLTNEKLFF
>TRBV5-1|few|TRBJ1-1|-
TGCGCCAGCAGCCCCGAGTGGGGGAACACTGAAGCTTTCTTT
CASSPEWGNTEAFF
>TRBV29-1|-|TRBJ1-1|-
TGCAGCGTACAATCCACAGGGGAAGCTTTCTTT
CSVQSTGEAFF
>TRBV20-1|-|TRBJ1-1|-
TGCAGTGCGGGACCGGACAGTCGGAGTGAAGCTTTCTTT
CSAGPDSRSEAFF
>TRBV9|-|TRBJ1-6|-
TGTGCCAGCAGCGTAGAGAGGGCGAATAATTCACCCCTCCACTTT
CASSVERANNSPLHF
>TRBV20-1|-|TRBJ2-5|TRBD2
TGCAGCGCCAGGACTAGCGGGGTGGAGACCCAGTACTTC
CSARTSGVETQYF
>TRBV20-1|-|TRBJ1-5|TRBD1
TGCAGTGTCGATACAGGGGGGGTCTATCAGCCCCAGCATTTT
CSVDTGGVYQPQHF
>TRBV4-3|few|TRBJ2-1|-
TGCGCCAGCAGCCAATTGGGTTTCAATGAGCAGTTCTTC
CASSQLGFNEQFF
>TRBV19|many|TRBJ2-4|-
TGTGCCACCACCCAGCCATCGGGTTCCGAAAACATTCAGTACTTC
CATTQPSGSENIQYF
>TRBV12-3/TRBV12-4|once|TRBJ1-2|-
TGTGCCAGCAGTTTTGAGGTACGGCCCTATGGCTACACCTTC
CASSFEVRPYGYTF
>TRBV12-3/TRBV12-4|few|TRBJ1-1|TRBD1
TGTGCCAGCAGCCTCGGACAGGTGGGATTATTTGGTTTCTTT
CASSLGQVGLFGFF
>TRBV20-1|-|TRBJ1-5|TRBD1
TGCAGTGCTAGAGATCCACAGGGGGCTCGACAGCCCCAGCATTTT
CSARDPQGARQPQHF
>TRBV7-8|few|TRBJ2-1|-
TGTGCCAGCAGCAGGTCCACAGGTGCACGCTACAATGAGCAGTTCTTC
CASSRSTGARYNEQFF
>TRBV7-3|many|TRBJ2-2|-
TGTGCCAGCAGCTTATCTCGGACGAACACCGGGGAGCTGTTTTTT
CASSLSRTNTGELFF
>TRBV30|few|TRBJ2-1|TRBD1
TGTGCCTGGAGAGCTCCCCCCGACAGGGCGGGTGAGCAGTTCTTC
CAWRAPPDRAGEQFF
>TRBV5-1|-|TRBJ1-1|-
TGCGCCAGCAGCTTGGCCCCGACATTCATGAACACTGAAGCTTTCTTT
CASSLAPTFMNTEAFF
>TRBV29-1|-|TRBJ1-1|-
TGCAGCGTTGGAGATACCGGGATGAACACTGAAGCTTTCTTT
CSVGDTGMNTEAFF
>TRBV30|few|TRBJ1-5|-
TGTGCCTGGAGCCAGCGGAATCAGCCCCAGCATTTT
CAWSQRNQPQHF
>TRBV5-5|few|TRBJ2-1|TRBD1
TGTGCCAGCAGCCTGAACAGGGGAGCCTACAATGAGCAGTTCTTC
CASSLNRGAYNEQFF
>TRBV7-9|many|TRBJ2-5|-
TGTGCCAGCGGTCGGGAGACCCAGTACTTC
CASGRETQYF
>TRBV18|few|TRBJ2-5|-
TGTGCCAGCTCACCCAGGGAAAAGCAGGCGACCCAGTACTTC
CASSPREKQATQYF
>TRBV7-9|-|TRBJ1-2|TRBD1
TGTGCCAGCAGTCCCGCAGAGGGGGCCTATGGCTACACCTTC
CASSPAEGAYGYTF
>TRBV24-1|-|TRBJ2-1|-
TGTGCCACCAGTGATAGACTCAGCTCCTACAATGAGCAGTTCTTC
CATSDRLSSYNEQFF
>TRBV11-1|-|TRBJ2-7|TRBD1
TGTGCCAGCAGCCCAGGGGACAGGATTAACTACGAGCAGTACTTC
CASSPGDRINYEQYF
>TRBV5-5|-|TRBJ1-2|TRBD1
TGTGCCAGCAGAGAAGGACCCGGGACAGCCTCTGTCTATGGCTACACCTTC
CASREGPGTASVYGYTF
>TRBV3-1|few|TRBJ1-1|-
TGTGCCAGCAGCCCCCACCGGGACGGTAATGAAGCTTTCTTT
CASSPHRDGNEAFF
>TRBV7-2|few|TRBJ2-7|TRBD2
TGTGCCAGCAGCTTGGGTAGCGGGAGGATAAATTACGAGCAGTACTTC
CASSLGSGRINYEQYF
>TRBV25-1|-|TRBJ1-4|TRBD1
TGTGCCAGCAGTGAACAAGGGACAGCGCTAGAAAAACTGTTTTTT
CASSEQGTALEKLFF
>TRBV21-1|few|TRBJ2-7|-
TGTGCCAGCAGGGTTCAAAGGGTGGTTCACGAGCAGTACTTC
CASRVQRVVHEQYF
>TRBV20-1|few|TRBJ1-1|-
TGCAGTGCTAGAGGTCCCGCGGGACAAAACACTGAAGCTTTCTTT
CSARGPAGQNTEAFF
>TRBV9|few|TRBJ1-2|-
TGTGCCAGCAGCGTAGAAAGGGAATGGTATGGCTACACCTTC
CASSVEREWYGYTF
>TRBV7-3|-|TRBJ2-3|TRBD2
TGTGCCAGCAGCCTTCGGGGGGGTAAGGGCACAGATACGCAGTATTTT
CASSLRGGKGTDTQYF
>TRBV30|many|TRBJ1-1|-
TGTGCCTGGAGTCGGGATCGGGGCACTGAAGCTTTCTTT
CAWSRDRGTEAFF
>TRBV20-1|few|TRBJ2-7|TRBD2
TGCAGTGCCACTACTAGCGGGGGGGCCTACGAGCAGTACTTC
CSATTSGGAYEQYF
>TRBV29-1|few|TRBJ2-3|TRBD2
TGCAGCGTTGCCACGGGCGGGAGAACAGATACGCAGTATTTT
CSVATGGRTDTQYF
>TRBV11-2|-|TRBJ2-1|-
TGTGCCAGCAGCTATGGGACCACCCGGGTGAATGAGCAGTTCTTC
CASSYGTTRVNEQFF
>TRBV19|once|TRBJ1-2|TRBD1
TGTGCCAGTGTTGGGACAGCGGACTATGGCTACACCTTC
CASVGTADYGYTF
>TRBV20-1|many|TRBJ2-2|TRBD1
TGCAGTGCGCAGGGGGCAGCGAACACCGGGGAGCTGTTTTTT
CSAQGAANTGELFF
>TRBV5-1|-|TRBJ2-5|-
TGCGCCAGCAGCTTGGCTGAGGGACCCCAAGAGACCCAGTACTTC
CASSLAEGPQETQYF
>TRBV20-1|-|TRBJ1-5|-
TGCAGTGCTCCCGCCACGACCCAGGGGAGCAATCAGCCCCAGCATTTT
CSAPATTQGSNQPQHF
>TRBV3-1|few|TRBJ2-5|-
TGTGCCAGCAGCCAAGATCGGGGACCCCGGGCCCAGTACTTC
CASSQDRGPRAQYF
>TRBV20-1|few|TRBJ2-3|TRBD2
TGCAGTGCCCCGGGACTAGCGGACCCTAGCACAGATACGCAGTATTTT
CSAPGLADPSTDTQYF
>TRBV9|-|TRBJ2-3|-
TGTGCCAGCAGCCCCTCCCCCGATATGGATACGCAGTATTTT
CASSPSPDMDTQYF
>TRBV6-2/TRBV6-3|few|TRBJ1-5|TRBD1
TGTGCCAGCAGTTACCGGGGACAGGGGAACGTCGGACAGCCCCAGCATTTT
CASSYRGQGNVGQPQHF
>TRBV24-1|few|TRBJ2-2|TRBD1
TGTGCCACCAGTGATTTCGGAAGACAGGGGAACACCGGGGAGCTGTTTTTT
CATSDFGRQGNTGELFF
>TRBV6-5|-|TRBJ2-3|-
TGTGCCAGCTCAGTTACTTCGTGGGGCACAGATACGCAGTATTTT
CASSVTSWGTDTQYF
>TRBV7-9|-|TRBJ1-2|-
TGTGCCAGCAGCTTAGCAACAGGCGGGGTCTATGGCTACACCTTC
CASSLATGGVYGYTF
>TRBV5-1|few|TRBJ2-7|-
TGCGCCAGCAGCCCCATAGGACCTTCCGCCGGGGAGCAGTACTTC
CASSPIGPSAGEQYF
>TRBV5-1|few|TRBJ1-1|-
TGCGCCAGCAGCGCCATGACAGAAGGAGGCCAGGCTTTCTTT
CASSAMTEGGQAFF
>TRBV12-3/TRBV12-4|few|TRBJ2-1|TRBD2
TGTGCCAGCAGCTTACGGGGGGACAATGAGCAGTTCTTC
CASSLRGDNEQFF
>TRBV5-1|few|TRBJ1-1|TRBD1
TGCGCCAGCAGCTGGGGACAGGCGAAGAACACTGAAGCTTTCTTT
CASSWGQAKNTEAFF